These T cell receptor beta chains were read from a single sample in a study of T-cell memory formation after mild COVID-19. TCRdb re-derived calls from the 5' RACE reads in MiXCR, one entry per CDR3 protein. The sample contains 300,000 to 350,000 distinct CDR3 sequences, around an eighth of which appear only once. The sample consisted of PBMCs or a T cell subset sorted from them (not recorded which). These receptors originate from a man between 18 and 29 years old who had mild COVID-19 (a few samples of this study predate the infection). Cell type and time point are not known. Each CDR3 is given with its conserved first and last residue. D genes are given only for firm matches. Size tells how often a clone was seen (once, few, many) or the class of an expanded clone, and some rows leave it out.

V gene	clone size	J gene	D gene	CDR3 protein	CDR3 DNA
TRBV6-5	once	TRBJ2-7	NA	CASSKPTGEQYF	TGTGCCAGCAGCAAACCCACAGGCGAGCAGTACTTC
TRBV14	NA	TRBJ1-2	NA	CASSQDRDNFYTF	TGTGCCAGCAGCCAGGACCGGGACAACTTCTACACCTTC
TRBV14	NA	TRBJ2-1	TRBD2	CASSPGLAGGSSYNEQFF	TGTGCCAGCAGCCCGGGACTAGCGGGGGGTAGCTCCTACAATGAGCAGTTCTTC
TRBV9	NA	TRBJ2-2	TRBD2	CASSVFPERGGTGELFF	TGTGCCAGCAGCGTATTCCCCGAGCGGGGGGGGACCGGGGAGCTGTTTTTT
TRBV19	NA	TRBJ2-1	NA	CASTVFSGANEQFF	TGTGCCAGTACCGTATTCAGTGGGGCCAATGAGCAGTTCTTC
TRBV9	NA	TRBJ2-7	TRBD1	CASSVGEETGAWEQYF	TGTGCCAGCAGCGTAGGAGAAGAGACAGGGGCTTGGGAGCAGTACTTC
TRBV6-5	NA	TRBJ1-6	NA	CASSLEKGRFNSPLHF	TGTGCCAGCAGTTTGGAGAAGGGGAGGTTTAATTCACCCCTCCACTTT
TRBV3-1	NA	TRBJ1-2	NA	CASSQDGRIYGYTF	TGTGCCAGCAGCCAAGATGGGCGGATTTATGGCTACACCTTC
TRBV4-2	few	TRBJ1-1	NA	CASSQEAGGTEAFF	TGTGCCAGCAGCCAAGAAGCGGGGGGCACTGAAGCTTTCTTT
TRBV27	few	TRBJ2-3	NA	CASSQSIFLKEIADTQYF	TGTGCCAGCAGTCAAAGTATTTTCCTCAAGGAAATCGCAGATACGCAGTATTTT
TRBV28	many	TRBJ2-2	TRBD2	CASSLSGGTGELFF	TGTGCCAGCAGTTTAAGCGGGGGCACCGGGGAGCTGTTTTTT
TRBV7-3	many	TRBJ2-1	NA	CASSHIGGLSGEQFF	TGTGCCAGCAGTCACATTGGGGGTTTGAGCGGGGAGCAGTTCTTC
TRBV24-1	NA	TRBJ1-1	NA	CATSDTGKASFTEAFF	TGTGCCACCAGTGACACAGGGAAGGCGTCGTTCACTGAAGCTTTCTTT
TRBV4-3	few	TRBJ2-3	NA	CASSQGGPADTQYF	TGCGCCAGCAGCCAGGGGGGGCCCGCAGATACGCAGTATTTT
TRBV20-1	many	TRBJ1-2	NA	CSARGFDLAMSNYGYTF	TGCAGTGCTAGAGGGTTCGATTTGGCCATGTCCAACTATGGCTACACCTTC
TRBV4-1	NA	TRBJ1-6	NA	CASSPGRAGNSPLHF	TGCGCCAGCAGCCCAGGGAGGGCAGGGAATTCACCCCTCCACTTT
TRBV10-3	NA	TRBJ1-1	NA	CAISEVPLGGSEAFF	TGTGCCATCAGTGAGGTCCCCCTCGGGGGCTCTGAAGCTTTCTTT
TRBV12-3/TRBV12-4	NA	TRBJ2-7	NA	CASSLGSGAYEQYF	TGTGCCAGCAGCCTTGGGTCAGGCGCCTACGAGCAGTACTTC
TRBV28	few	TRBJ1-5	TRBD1	CASSPQGGQGFMEPQHF	TGTGCCAGCAGTCCCCAGGGGGGACAGGGGTTTATGGAGCCCCAGCATTTT
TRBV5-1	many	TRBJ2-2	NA	CASSLPGELFF	TGCGCCAGCAGCTTGCCCGGGGAGCTGTTTTTT
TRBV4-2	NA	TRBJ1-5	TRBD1	CASSRGAPLGQGGRWPQHF	TGTGCCAGCAGCCGAGGAGCCCCTCTGGGACAGGGGGGCCGTTGGCCCCAGCATTTT
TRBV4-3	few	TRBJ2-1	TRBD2	CASSQDQGLESYEQFF	TGCGCCAGCAGCCAAGATCAAGGACTAGAGTCCTATGAGCAGTTCTTC
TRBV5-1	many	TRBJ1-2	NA	CASSLEPTANYGYTF	TGCGCCAGCAGCTTGGAGCCGACAGCTAACTATGGCTACACCTTC
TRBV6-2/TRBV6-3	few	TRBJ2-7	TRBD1	CATYRGPSYEQYF	TGTGCCACCTACAGGGGACCCTCCTACGAGCAGTACTTC
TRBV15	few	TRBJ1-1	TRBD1	CATNKGQSYTEAFF	TGTGCCACCAACAAGGGACAGTCTTACACTGAAGCTTTCTTT
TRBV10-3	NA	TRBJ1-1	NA	CAIRQGDTEAFF	TGTGCCATCAGACAGGGCGACACTGAAGCTTTCTTT
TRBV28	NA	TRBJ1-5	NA	CASSFPSSNQPQHF	TGTGCCAGCAGTTTTCCCAGTAGCAATCAGCCCCAGCATTTT
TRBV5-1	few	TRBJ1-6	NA	CASSPLFRRTNSPLHF	TGCGCCAGCAGTCCCCTTTTCCGACGTACTAATTCACCCCTCCACTTT
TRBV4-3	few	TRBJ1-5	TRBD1	CASSPGTGVSQPQHF	TGCGCCAGCAGCCCGGGAACAGGGGTAAGTCAGCCCCAGCATTTT
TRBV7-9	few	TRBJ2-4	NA	CASSPLRELVWENIQYF	TGTGCCAGCAGCCCTCTCCGGGAACTAGTATGGGAAAACATTCAGTACTTC
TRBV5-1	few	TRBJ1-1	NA	CASSFGTSSNTEAFF	TGCGCCAGCAGCTTCGGGACTTCCTCCAACACTGAAGCTTTCTTT
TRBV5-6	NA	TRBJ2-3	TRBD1	CASRDRLDTQYF	TGTGCCAGCCGGGACAGGCTAGATACGCAGTATTTT
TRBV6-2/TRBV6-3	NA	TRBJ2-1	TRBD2	CASSSFPPGASGNNEQFF	TGTGCCAGCAGTTCTTTTCCCCCTGGGGCTAGCGGGAATAATGAGCAGTTCTTC
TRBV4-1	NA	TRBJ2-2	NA	CASSPLDRNTGELFF	TGCGCCAGCAGCCCGTTGGACAGAAACACCGGGGAGCTGTTTTTT
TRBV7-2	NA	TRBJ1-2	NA	CASRPIGGQGYGYTF	TGTGCCAGCCGACCTATCGGGGGGCAAGGCTATGGCTACACCTTC
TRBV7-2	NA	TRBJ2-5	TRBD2	CASSARLAATETQYF	TGTGCCAGCAGCGCCCGACTAGCGGCGACGGAGACCCAGTACTTC
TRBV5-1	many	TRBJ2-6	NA	CASSFFSGANVLTF	TGCGCCAGCAGCTTCTTCTCTGGGGCCAACGTCCTGACTTTC
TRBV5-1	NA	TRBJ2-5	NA	CASSLADPQETQYF	TGCGCCAGCAGCTTGGCGGATCCACAAGAGACCCAGTACTTC
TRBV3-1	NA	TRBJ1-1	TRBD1	CASSQTGTGPTEAFF	TGTGCCAGCAGCCAAACTGGGACAGGGCCCACTGAAGCTTTCTTT
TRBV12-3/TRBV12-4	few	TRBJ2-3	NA	CASSFSIWADTQYF	TGTGCCAGCAGTTTTTCGATTTGGGCAGATACGCAGTATTTT
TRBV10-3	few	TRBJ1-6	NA	CAISDREVSDSPLHF	TGTGCCATCAGTGACAGGGAGGTTTCGGATTCACCCCTCCACTTT
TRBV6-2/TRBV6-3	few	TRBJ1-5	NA	CASSSLTGSYQPQHF	TGTGCCAGCAGTTCTTTGACAGGCTCCTATCAGCCCCAGCATTTT
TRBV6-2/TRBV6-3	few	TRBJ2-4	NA	CASSYRAGARNIQYF	TGTGCCAGCAGTTATCGGGCGGGGGCCCGGAACATTCAGTACTTC
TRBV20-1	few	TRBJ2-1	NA	CSAQPGGGAYNEQFF	TGCAGTGCCCAGCCGGGTGGGGGCGCATACAATGAGCAGTTCTTC
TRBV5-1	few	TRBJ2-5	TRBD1	CASSTPGQQETQYF	TGCGCCAGCAGCACGCCGGGACAGCAAGAGACCCAGTACTTC
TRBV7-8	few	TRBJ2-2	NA	CASSSRASNTGELFF	TGTGCCAGCAGCTCCAGGGCGTCGAACACCGGGGAGCTGTTTTTT
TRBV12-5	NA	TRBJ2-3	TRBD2	CASGPTSGGAGTQYF	TGTGCTAGTGGTCCCACTAGCGGGGGGGCCGGTACGCAGTATTTT
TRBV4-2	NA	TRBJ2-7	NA	CASSQGGNNEQYF	TGTGCCAGCAGCCAAGGGGGGAATAACGAGCAGTACTTC
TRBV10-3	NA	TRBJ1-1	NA	CAAGGVNTEAFF	TGTGCGGCTGGGGGCGTGAACACTGAAGCTTTCTTT
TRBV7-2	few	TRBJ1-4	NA	CASSLDRVFEKLFF	TGTGCCAGCAGCTTAGACCGGGTCTTTGAAAAACTGTTTTTT
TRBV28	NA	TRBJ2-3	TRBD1	CASSSPGQATDTQYF	TGTGCCAGCAGTTCACCGGGACAGGCCACAGATACGCAGTATTTT
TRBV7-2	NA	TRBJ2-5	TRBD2	CASSWGGGETQYF	TGTGCCAGCAGCTGGGGGGGAGGGGAGACCCAGTACTTC
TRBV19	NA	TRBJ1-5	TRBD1	CASRQGGQPQHF	TGTGCCAGTAGGCAGGGGGGTCAGCCCCAGCATTTT
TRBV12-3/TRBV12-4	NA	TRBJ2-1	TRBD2	CASSFGLAGVTEQFF	TGTGCCAGCAGTTTTGGACTAGCGGGGGTGACTGAGCAGTTCTTC
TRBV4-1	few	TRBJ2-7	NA	CASSAARGPSYEQYF	TGCGCCAGCAGCGCAGCCCGGGGACCCTCCTACGAGCAGTACTTC